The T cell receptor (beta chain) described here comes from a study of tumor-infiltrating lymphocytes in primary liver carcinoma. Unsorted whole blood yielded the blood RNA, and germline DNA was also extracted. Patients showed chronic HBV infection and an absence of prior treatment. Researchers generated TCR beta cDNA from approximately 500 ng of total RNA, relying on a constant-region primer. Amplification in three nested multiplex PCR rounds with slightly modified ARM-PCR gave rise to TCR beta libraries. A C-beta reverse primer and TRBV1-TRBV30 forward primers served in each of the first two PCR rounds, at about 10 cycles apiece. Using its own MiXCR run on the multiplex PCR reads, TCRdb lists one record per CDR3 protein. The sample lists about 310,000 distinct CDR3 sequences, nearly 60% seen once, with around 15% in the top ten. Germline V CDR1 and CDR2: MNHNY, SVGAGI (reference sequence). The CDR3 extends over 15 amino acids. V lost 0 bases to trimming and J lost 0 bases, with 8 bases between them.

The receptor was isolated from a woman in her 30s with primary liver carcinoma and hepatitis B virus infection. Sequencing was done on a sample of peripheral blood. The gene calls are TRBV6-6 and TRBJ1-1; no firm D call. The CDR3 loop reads CASSYSLGMNTEAFF. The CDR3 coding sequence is TGTGCCAGCAGTTACTCTTTAGGGATGAACACTGAAGCTTTCTTT.